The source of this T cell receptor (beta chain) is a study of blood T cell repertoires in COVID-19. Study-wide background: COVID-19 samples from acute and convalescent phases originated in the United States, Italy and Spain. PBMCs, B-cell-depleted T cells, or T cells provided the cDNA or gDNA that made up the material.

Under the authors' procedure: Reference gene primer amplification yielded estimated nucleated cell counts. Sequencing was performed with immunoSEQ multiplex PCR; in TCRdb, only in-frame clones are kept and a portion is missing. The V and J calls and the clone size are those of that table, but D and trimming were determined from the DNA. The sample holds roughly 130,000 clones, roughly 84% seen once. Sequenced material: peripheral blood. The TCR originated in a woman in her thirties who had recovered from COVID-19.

Here the CDR3 reads CASSESTPRYGYTF. In DNA form, the CDR3 reads TGTGCCAGCAGTGAATCCACCCCCAGATATGGCTACACCTTC. The chain links TRBV25-1 to TRBJ1-2; D is undetermined. The CDR3 length is 14 residues. V was shortened by 1 base and J by 5 bases, with 11 bases between the two germline ends. Per the germline V gene, CDR1 is MGHDK and CDR2 is SYGVNS.